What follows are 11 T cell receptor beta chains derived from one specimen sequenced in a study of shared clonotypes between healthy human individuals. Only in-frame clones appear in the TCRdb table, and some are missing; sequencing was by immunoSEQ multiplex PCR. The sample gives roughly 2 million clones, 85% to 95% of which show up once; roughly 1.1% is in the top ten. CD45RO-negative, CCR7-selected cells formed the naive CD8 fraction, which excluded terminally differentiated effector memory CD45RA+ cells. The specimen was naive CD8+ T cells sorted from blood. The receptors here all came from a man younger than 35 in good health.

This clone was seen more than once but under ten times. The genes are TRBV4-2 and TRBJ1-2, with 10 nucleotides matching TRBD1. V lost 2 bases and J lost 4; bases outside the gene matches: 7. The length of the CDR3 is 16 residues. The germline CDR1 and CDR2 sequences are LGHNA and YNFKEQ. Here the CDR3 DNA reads TGTGCCAGCAGCCAACAAAGACAGGGGGCTGGCTATGGCTACACCTTC. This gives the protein CASSQQRQGAGYGYTF.

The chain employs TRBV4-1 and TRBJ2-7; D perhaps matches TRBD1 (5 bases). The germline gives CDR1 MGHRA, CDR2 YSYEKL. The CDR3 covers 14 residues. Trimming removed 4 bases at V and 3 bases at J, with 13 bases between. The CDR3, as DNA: TGCGCCAGCAGCCTAGTAGGGGCCTACTACGAGCAGTACTTC. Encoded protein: CASSLVGAYYEQYF.

The chain's CDR3 is CASSPRWHTDTQYF. CDR3 bases: TGTGCCAGTAGTCCGCGGTGGCATACAGATACGCAGTATTTT. This sequence joins TRBV19 and TRBJ2-3; D call uncertain. The V gene's germline CDR1 is LNHDA and CDR2 SQIVND (reference sequence). Trimming removed 5 bases at V and 3 bases at J, with 12 bases between. There are 14 residues in the CDR3.

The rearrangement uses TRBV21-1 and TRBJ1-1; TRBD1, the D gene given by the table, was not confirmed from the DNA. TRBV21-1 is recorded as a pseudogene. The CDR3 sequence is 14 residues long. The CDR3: CASSIVGPNTEAFF. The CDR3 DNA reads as TGTGCCAGCAGTATCGTGGGGCCGAACACTGAAGCTTTCTTT.

CDR3 residues: CASSENRSYEQYF. CDR3 in DNA: TGTGCCAGCAGTGAAAACAGATCCTACGAGCAGTACTTC. The chain has TRBV2 and TRBJ2-7; D gene ambiguous. V lost 2 bases to trimming and J lost 1 base, with 6 bases between them. CDR1 is SNHLY and CDR2 is FYNNEI in the germline V gene. The CDR3 extends over 13 amino acids.

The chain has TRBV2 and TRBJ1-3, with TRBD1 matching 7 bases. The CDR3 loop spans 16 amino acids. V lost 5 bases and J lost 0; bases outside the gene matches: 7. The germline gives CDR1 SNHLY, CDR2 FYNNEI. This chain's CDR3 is CASSFETGISGNTIYF. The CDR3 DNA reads TGTGCCAGCAGTTTCGAGACAGGGATCTCTGGAAACACCATATATTTT.

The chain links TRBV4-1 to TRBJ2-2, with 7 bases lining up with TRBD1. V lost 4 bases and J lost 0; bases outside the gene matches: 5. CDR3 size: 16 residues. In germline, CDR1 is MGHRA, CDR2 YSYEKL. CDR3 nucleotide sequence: TGCGCCAGCAGCCTTACAGGGGCGTCGAACACCGGGGAGCTGTTTTTT. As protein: CASSLTGASNTGELFF.

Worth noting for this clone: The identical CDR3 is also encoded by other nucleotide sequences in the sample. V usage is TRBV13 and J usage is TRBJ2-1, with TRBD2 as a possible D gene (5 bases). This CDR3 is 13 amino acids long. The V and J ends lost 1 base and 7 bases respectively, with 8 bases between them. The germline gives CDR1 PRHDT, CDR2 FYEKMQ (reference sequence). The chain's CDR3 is CASSLVGENEQFF. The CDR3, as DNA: TGTGCCAGCAGCTTAGTCGGGGAGAATGAGCAGTTCTTC.

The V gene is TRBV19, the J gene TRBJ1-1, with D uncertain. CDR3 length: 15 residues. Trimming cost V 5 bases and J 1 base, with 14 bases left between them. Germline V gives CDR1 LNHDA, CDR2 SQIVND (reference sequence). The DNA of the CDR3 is TGTGCCAGTAGTGAACGGGGAGGGAAGAACACTGAAGCTTTCTTT. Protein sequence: CASSERGGKNTEAFF.

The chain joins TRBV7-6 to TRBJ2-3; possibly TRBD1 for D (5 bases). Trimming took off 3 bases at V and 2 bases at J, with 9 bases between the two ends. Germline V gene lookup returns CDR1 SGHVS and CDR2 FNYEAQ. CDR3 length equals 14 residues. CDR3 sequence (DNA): TGTGCCAGCAGCTTTTTGGACAACACAGATACGCAGTATTTT. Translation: CASSFLDNTDTQYF.

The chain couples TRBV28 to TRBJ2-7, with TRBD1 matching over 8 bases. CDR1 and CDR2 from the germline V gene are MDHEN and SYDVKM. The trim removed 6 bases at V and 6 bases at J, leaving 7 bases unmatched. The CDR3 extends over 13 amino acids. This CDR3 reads CASSGPGTGEQYF. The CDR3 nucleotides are TGTGCCAGCAGCGGACCAGGGACAGGCGAGCAGTACTTC. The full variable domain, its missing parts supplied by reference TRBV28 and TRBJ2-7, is DVKVTQSSRYLVKRTGEKVFLECVQDMDHENMFWYRQDPGLGLRLIYFSYDVKMKEKGDIPEGYSVSREKKERFSLILESASTNQTSMYLCASSGPGTGEQYFGPGTRLTVT.